What follows are 29 T cell receptor beta chains derived from one specimen sequenced in a study of blood T cell repertoires in COVID-19. Here immunoSEQ multiplex PCR was the method, and the copy in TCRdb shows in-frame clones only, minus some. This sample yields around 250,000 clones, of which about nine tenths are seen a single time; 6.2% belongs to the top ten. The sample consisted of peripheral blood. These receptors came from a man aged 55-75 years with acute or convalescent COVID-19.

V is TRBV28 and J is TRBJ2-2; 13 bases fit TRBD2. The ends lost 5 bases at V and 6 bases at J; junction bases unmatched: 9. The CDR3 spans 17 residues. The germline gives CDR1 MDHEN, CDR2 SYDVKM. The DNA of the CDR3 is TGTGCCAGCAGTCGGACTAGCGGGAGTGTACTTGCCGGGGAGCTGTTTTTT. Protein: CASSRTSGSVLAGELFF.

This clone has a count of ten or more. This chain uses TRBV29-1 with TRBJ2-2; TRBD2 matches at 12 bases. The CDR3 runs 14 residues. V lost 6 bases and J lost 7; bases outside the gene matches: 6. Germline V gene data show CDR1 as SQVTM and CDR2 as ANQGSEA. The CDR3 DNA is TGCAGCGTATGGACTAGCGGGACGGGCGGGGAGCTGTTTTTT. Protein sequence: CSVWTSGTGGELFF.

This rearrangement joins TRBV11-1 to TRBJ2-1; D might be TRBD2 (7 bases). The CDR3 spans 16 residues. V was trimmed by 5 bases and J by 6 bases, leaving 20 bases between them. Germline CDR1 SGHAT, CDR2 FQDESV (reference sequence). CDR3 in DNA: TGTGCCAGCAGCCCCCCGGCGGGGGACATACGCAATGAGCAGTTCTTC. As protein: CASSPPAGDIRNEQFF. The full variable domain, its missing parts supplied by reference TRBV11-1 and TRBJ2-1, is EAEVAQSPRYKITEKSQAVAFWCDPISGHATLYWYRQILGQGPELLVQFQDESVVDDSQLPKDRFSAERLKGVDSTLKIQPAELGDSAMYLCASSPPAGDIRNEQFFGPGTRLTVL.

The chain is built from TRBV30 and TRBJ1-1, with 10 bases that match TRBD1. The V and J ends lost 2 bases and 3 bases, in that order; junction bases with no gene match: 15. The length of the CDR3 is 18 residues. From germline, CDR1 is GTSNPN and CDR2 SVGIG (reference sequence). CDR3 sequence (DNA): TGTGCCTGGAGTCTAGTCCGGACAGGGGGAGGAGTGTACACTGAAGCTTTCTTT. Protein sequence: CAWSLVRTGGGVYTEAFF.

The rearrangement joins TRBV11-2 to TRBJ1-1; 8 bases line up with TRBD1. CDR3 length equals 15 residues. CDR1 and CDR2 from the germline V gene are SGHAT and FQNNGV. With 5 bases clipped from V and 2 bases from J, the junction kept 7 bases outside the gene matches. CDR3 in DNA: TGTGCCAGCAGCGTCCGGACAGGGTTAAACACTGAAGCTTTCTTT. Its protein is CASSVRTGLNTEAFF.

The chain carries TRBV29-1 and TRBJ2-3, with 10 nucleotides matching TRBD2. V gave up 6 bases and J gave up 1 base; unmatched junction bases: 7. Looked up from germline, CDR1 is SQVTM and CDR2 is ANQGSEA. The CDR3 is 15 amino acids. The CDR3 bases are TGCAGCGTGGCCTCTAGCGGGAGTCGCACAGATACGCAGTATTTT. Translating it yields CSVASSGSRTDTQYF.

This rearrangement joins TRBV28 to TRBJ2-2; TRBD2 agrees at 8 bases. CDR3 length: 17 amino acids. The V gene's germline CDR1 is MDHEN and CDR2 SYDVKM. The trim removed 3 bases at V and 0 bases at J, leaving 6 bases unmatched. CDR3 residues: CASSFPPAGANTGELFF. CDR3 bases: TGTGCCAGCAGTTTCCCTCCAGCGGGAGCGAACACCGGGGAGCTGTTTTTT.

This sequence joins TRBV27 and TRBJ2-2; tentatively, D is TRBD2 (6 bases). V gave up 8 bases and J gave up 0 bases, with 13 bases separating them. Germline-derived CDR1 and CDR2 are MNHEY and SMNVEV (reference sequence). The CDR3 length is 15 residues. CDR3 protein: CASRRGRANTGELFF. The CDR3 DNA sequence: TGTGCCAGCCGGAGGGGACGGGCGAACACCGGGGAGCTGTTTTTT.

V usage is TRBV11-2 and J usage is TRBJ2-1, with 7 positions matching TRBD1. V lost 1 base, J lost 4 bases, and 4 bases stayed unmatched. The CDR3 runs to 15 residues. The germline CDR1 and CDR2 sequences are SGHAT and FQNNGV. CDR3 DNA: TGTGCCAGCAGCTTAGCGGGCAGGGGGTACAATGAGCAGTTCTTC. Its translation is CASSLAGRGYNEQFF. Complete variable domain (other parts from reference TRBV11-2 and TRBJ2-1): EAGVAQSPRYKIIEKRQSVAFWCNPISGHATLYWYQQILGQGPKLLIQFQNNGVVDDSQLPKDRFSAERLKGVDSTLKIQPAKLEDSAVYLCASSLAGRGYNEQFFGPGTRLTVL.

V usage is TRBV15 and J usage is TRBJ1-6, with TRBD1 matching 7 bases. Germline V CDR1 and CDR2: LNHNV, YYDKDF (reference sequence). The CDR3 runs 14 residues. The V and J ends lost 4 bases and 9 bases, in that order; junction bases with no gene match: 6. The CDR3 sequence is CATSKDQGVSPLHF. In nucleotides, the CDR3 is TGTGCCACCAGCAAGGACCAGGGGGTTTCACCCCTCCACTTT.

The chain has TRBV6-2 or TRBV6-3 and TRBJ2-1; D might be TRBD2 (6 bases). Deletions cut 0 bases from V and 3 bases from J, with 12 bases between. The CDR3 is 16 residues long. The germline gives CDR1 MNHEY, CDR2 SVGEGT. The CDR3 is CASSYSGSGSYNEQFF. CDR3 DNA sequence: TGTGCCAGCAGTTACTCGGGTAGCGGAAGCTACAATGAGCAGTTCTTC.

J is TRBJ1-2 and V is TRBV5-4, with TRBD1 identical over 7 bases. The V gene's germline CDR1 is SGHNT and CDR2 YYREEE (reference sequence). The CDR3 consists of 14 residues. J lost 2 bases, V lost 2 bases, and 3 bases had no gene match. CDR3 region: CASSLPTGNYGYTF. Written as DNA, the CDR3 is TGTGCCAGCAGCTTACCGACAGGGAACTATGGCTACACCTTC.

The chain recombines TRBV5-5 with TRBJ1-2; D remains unclear. Trimming took off 0 bases at V and 6 bases at J, with 15 bases between the two ends. The germline V gene has CDR1 SGHKS and CDR2 YYEKEE (reference sequence). This CDR3 has 15 residues. CDR3 coding DNA: TGTGCCAGCAGCTTGGAGACCCGAGGTGGTGATGGCTACACCTTC. It is translated as CASSLETRGGDGYTF.

The V and J genes are TRBV5-6 and TRBJ2-3; the D is unclear. Trimming shortened V by 2 bases and J by 4 bases, and 11 bases separated the two germline ends. CDR3 length: 14 amino acids. Germline values: CDR1 SGHDT, CDR2 YYEEEE. The CDR3 is CASSFGPLSDTQYF. The CDR3 DNA sequence: TGTGCCAGCAGCTTTGGGCCGTTGTCAGATACGCAGTATTTT.

This rearrangement joins TRBV7-8 to TRBJ1-3; maybe TRBD1 (6 bases). This CDR3 spans 15 amino acids. V lost 6 bases and J 7 bases, leaving 19 bases between the germline ends. Germline lookup yields CDR1 SGHVS and CDR2 FQNEAQ. The CDR3 bases are TGTGCCAGCAGTCTCCGGGACACCCTACGGAACACCATATATTTT. Protein: CASSLRDTLRNTIYF.

V is TRBV7-9 and J is TRBJ1-1; D gene ambiguous. Deletions cut 5 bases from V and 2 bases from J, with 9 bases between. The CDR3 has 13 amino acids. Germline V lookup: CDR1 SEHNR, CDR2 FQNEAQ (reference sequence). The CDR3: CASSRAFNTEAFF. DNA of the CDR3: TGTGCCAGCAGCCGCGCCTTTAACACTGAAGCTTTCTTT.

The chain recombines TRBV5-1 with TRBJ2-1; no reliable D call. The CDR3 runs to 14 residues. Per the germline V gene, CDR1 is SGHRS and CDR2 is YFSETQ. Trimming removed 0 bases from V and 7 bases from J, with 11 bases in between. CDR3 protein: CASSLAVLANEQFF. CDR3 in DNA: TGCGCCAGCAGCTTGGCGGTTTTAGCAAATGAGCAGTTCTTC. Looking up the rest from reference TRBV5-1 and TRBJ2-1 gives the full variable domain: KAGVTQTPRYLIKTRGQQVTLSCSPISGHRSVSWYQQTPGQGLQFLFEYFSETQRNKGNFPGRFSGRQFSNSRSEMNVSTLELGDSALYLCASSLAVLANEQFFGPGTRLTVL.

The chain is built from TRBV5-6 and TRBJ1-2; 7 bases are a match to TRBD1. The CDR3 extends over 14 amino acids. V lost 4 bases, J lost 3 bases, and 6 bases stayed unmatched. Germline CDR1 and CDR2: SGHDT and YYEEEE. The CDR3 region is CASSPGQSYYGYTF. The CDR3 DNA reads TGTGCCAGCAGCCCGGGACAGTCCTACTATGGCTACACCTTC.

The J gene is TRBJ2-1, the V gene TRBV27; D might be TRBD2 (6 bases). Germline values: CDR1 MNHEY, CDR2 SMNVEV (reference sequence). This CDR3 region has 15 residues. Trimming stripped 7 bases from V and 9 bases from J, with 22 bases between. CDR3 in amino acids: CASTSLLGTSREQFF. The CDR3 bases are TGTGCCAGCACCTCCCTTCTGGGAACTAGCCGTGAGCAGTTCTTC.

V gene TRBV19 combines with J gene TRBJ2-2; D may be TRBD1 (7 bases). The CDR3 totals 15 residues. CDR1 is LNHDA, CDR2 SQIVND, per germline (reference sequence). Trimming shortened V by 7 bases and J by 2 bases, and 14 bases separated the two germline ends. CDR3 residues: CASTQTGTNTGELFF. Here the CDR3 DNA reads TGTGCCAGTACTCAGACAGGGACTAACACCGGGGAGCTGTTTTTT.

The chain uses TRBV7-9 and TRBJ2-7, with D tentatively TRBD2 (5 bases). CDR3 length: 13 amino acids. Germline CDR1 is SEHNR and CDR2 is FQNEAQ (reference sequence). Trimming cost V 1 base and J 5 bases, with 9 bases left between them. The CDR3 protein is CASSLDVSDEQYF. The CDR3 DNA reads as TGTGCCAGCAGCTTAGACGTTAGCGACGAGCAGTACTTC.

The gene calls are TRBV30 and TRBJ2-5; 8 bases are shared with TRBD2. CDR1 is GTSNPN, CDR2 SVGIG, per germline (reference sequence). Germline trimming cut 3 bases from V and 4 bases from J; bases unmatched to any gene: 7. This CDR3 has 14 amino acids. The CDR3: CAWRDRGGIETQYF. The CDR3 DNA sequence: TGTGCCTGGAGGGATCGCGGGGGGATAGAGACCCAGTACTTC.

The chain joins TRBV30 to TRBJ2-5; no firm D call. The germline gives CDR1 GTSNPN, CDR2 SVGIG (reference sequence). Trimming pared 2 bases from V and 3 bases from J, leaving 7 bases between. The CDR3 has 12 amino acids. For the CDR3, the DNA is TGTGCCTGGAGTCCCGAGAAAGAGACCCAGTACTTC. Protein: CAWSPEKETQYF.

The V call is TRBV5-4, the J call TRBJ1-5, with 7 bases identical to TRBD1. Germline V gene data show CDR1 as SGHNT and CDR2 as YYREEE (reference sequence). V lost 4 bases and J lost 4; bases outside the gene matches: 5. The CDR3 loop spans 14 amino acids. The CDR3 nucleotides are TGTGCCAGCAGCCCGGGACAGTCGAATCAGCCCCAGCATTTT. It is translated as CASSPGQSNQPQHF.

The CDR3, as DNA: TGTGCCAGAAAGCCTGCAGGGGGGTTGGCTTTCTTT. Its protein product is CARKPAGGLAFF. The V and J genes are TRBV21-1 and TRBJ1-1; TRBD1 was called by the table and not checked on the DNA. TRBV21-1 represents a pseudogene. The CDR3 runs to 12 residues.

V is TRBV3-1 (or the pseudogene TRBV3-2) and J is TRBJ2-7, with 7 bases that match TRBD2. The V gene end was trimmed by 5 bases and the J gene end by 3 bases; junction bases not matched to a gene: 10. CDR1 LGHDT and CDR2 YNNKEL come from the germline V gene (reference sequence). This CDR3 spans 15 amino acids. The CDR3 sequence: CASSSGPSGNYEQYF. The CDR3 DNA sequence: TGTGCCAGCAGCAGCGGGCCTAGCGGTAACTACGAGCAGTACTTC.

V usage is TRBV24-1 and J usage is TRBJ2-6; TRBD1 matches at 9 bases. The J segment lost 1 base and the V segment lost 4 bases, leaving 7 bases of the junction unmatched. CDR1 and CDR2 from the germline V gene are KGHDR and SFDVKD. The length of the CDR3 is 18 residues. The CDR3 here is CATSESGTGKSGANVLTF. Here the CDR3 DNA reads TGTGCCACCAGTGAGTCCGGGACAGGGAAATCTGGGGCCAACGTCCTGACTTTC.

This sequence joins TRBV6-2 or TRBV6-3 and TRBJ2-7; the D gene is possibly TRBD1 (6 bases). The CDR3 contains 15 residues. V was cut by 4 bases and J by 3 bases, with 16 bases left in between. Looked up from germline, CDR1 is MNHEY and CDR2 is SVGEGT. The CDR3 nucleotides are TGTGCCAGCAGTTCCAGGGGAAGAGGTCGCTACGAGCAGTACTTC. Translation gives CASSSRGRGRYEQYF.

The rearrangement joins TRBV4-3 to TRBJ1-1, with a weak D call TRBD1 (5 bases). The V gene's germline CDR1 is LGHNA and CDR2 YSLEER. Trimming pared 1 base from V and 2 bases from J, leaving 11 bases between. The CDR3 loop spans 15 amino acids. DNA of the CDR3: TGCGCCAGCAGCCAAGGCCTACAGGTAAACACTGAAGCTTTCTTT. The encoded protein is CASSQGLQVNTEAFF.